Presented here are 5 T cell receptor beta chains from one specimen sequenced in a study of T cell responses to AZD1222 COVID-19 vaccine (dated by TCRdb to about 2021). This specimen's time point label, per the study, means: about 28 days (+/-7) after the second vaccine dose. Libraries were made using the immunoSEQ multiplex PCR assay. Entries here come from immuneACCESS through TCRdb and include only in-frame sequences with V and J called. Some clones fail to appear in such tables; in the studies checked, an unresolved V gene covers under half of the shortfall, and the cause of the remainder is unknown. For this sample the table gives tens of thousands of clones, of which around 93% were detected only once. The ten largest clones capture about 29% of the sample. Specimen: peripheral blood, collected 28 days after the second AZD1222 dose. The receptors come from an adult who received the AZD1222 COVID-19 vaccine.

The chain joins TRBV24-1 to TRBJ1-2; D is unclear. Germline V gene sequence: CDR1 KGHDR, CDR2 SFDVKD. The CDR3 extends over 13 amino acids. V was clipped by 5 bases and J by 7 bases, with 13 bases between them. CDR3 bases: TGTGCCACCAGTGGAAGTAGAATCCGTGGCTACACCTTC. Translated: CATSGSRIRGYTF.

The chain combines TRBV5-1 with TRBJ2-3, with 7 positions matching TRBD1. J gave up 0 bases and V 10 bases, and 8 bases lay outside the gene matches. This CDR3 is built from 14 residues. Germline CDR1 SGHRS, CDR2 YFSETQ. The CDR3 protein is CACNRGLSTDTQYF. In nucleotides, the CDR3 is TGCGCCTGTAACAGGGGCCTAAGCACAGATACGCAGTATTTT.

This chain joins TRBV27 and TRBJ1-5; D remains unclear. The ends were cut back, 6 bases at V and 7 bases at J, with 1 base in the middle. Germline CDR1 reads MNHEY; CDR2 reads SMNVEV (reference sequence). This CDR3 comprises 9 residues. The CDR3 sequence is CASSQPQHF. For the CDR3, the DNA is TGTGCCAGCAGCCAGCCCCAGCATTTT.

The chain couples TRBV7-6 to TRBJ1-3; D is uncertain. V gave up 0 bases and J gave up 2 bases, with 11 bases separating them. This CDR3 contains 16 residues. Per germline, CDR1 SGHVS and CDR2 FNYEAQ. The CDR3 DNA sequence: TGTGCCAGCAGCTTAGCGATTACCGAGGCTGGAAACACCATATATTTT. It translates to CASSLAITEAGNTIYF.

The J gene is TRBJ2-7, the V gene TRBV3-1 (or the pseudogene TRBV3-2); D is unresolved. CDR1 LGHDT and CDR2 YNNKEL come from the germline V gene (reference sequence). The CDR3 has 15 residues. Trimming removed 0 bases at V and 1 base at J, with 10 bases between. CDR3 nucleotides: TGTGCCAGCAGCCAAGAAGTCGCACCATCCTACGAGCAGTACTTC. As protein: CASSQEVAPSYEQYF.